What follows describes a single TCR beta chain. Its target is unknown. The approximately 120-subject validation cohort, separate from the roughly 700-subject first cohort, included the donors. This record belongs to a study of cytomegalovirus exposure and HLA in healthy donors. Background on the study: The roughly 660 first-cohort repertoires shared a platform with the 130 or so validation repertoires, as reported in a later analysis. Study results and limitations: TCR clusters originating in the first cohort tended to co-occur in the roughly 120 validation repertoires, according to a later analysis.

Germline V gives CDR1 MDHEN, CDR2 SYDVKM. After removal of 7 bases from V and 2 bases from J, the junction contained 3 bases not matched to a gene. The CDR3 contains 15 residues. TCRdb's table, derived via immunoSEQ multiplex PCR, lists solely in-frame clones and lacks some. This table holds fewer than 90,000 clones, approximately 94% found once. V gene TRBV28 combines with J gene TRBJ1-4; 11 bases match TRBD1. The sample consisted of PBMCs. This clonotype was obtained from a woman aged 18 to 35 in good health and CMV-seropositive. The CDR3 DNA sequence: TGTGCCAGCAACGGACAGGGGGCCACTAATGAAAAACTGTTTTTT. It specifies CASNGQGATNEKLFF.